Each of the 20 T cell receptor beta chains below was sequenced from the same sample in a study of blood T cells in healthy people across ages (dated by TCRdb to 2015 to 2017). The library was obtained by 5' RACE. Instrument on record: Illumina HiSeq 2500. The second PCR ran for about 6 to 11 cycles and used a J-beta primer mix along with a sample-barcoded 5' primer. TCRdb applied fastp at Q25 and MiXCR to the public reads, then kept only in-frame beta chains. All rows with the same CDR3 protein become a single entry with the most common DNA and genes. The sample has roughly 730,000 distinct CDR3 sequences on record, 45% to 70% of them singletons. Together, the top ten hold around a quarter of the sample. The sequenced sample consisted of blood. All receptors derive from a middle-aged man in good health.

A few counts support this clonotype. J is TRBJ2-5 and V is TRBV3-1, with no clear D. The CDR3 loop spans 14 amino acids. From germline, CDR1 is LGHDT and CDR2 YNNKEL (reference sequence). V was pared by 1 base and J by 1 base, with 7 bases between. The CDR3 spells CASSQGPAQETQYF. The CDR3 coding sequence is TGTGCCAGCAGCCAAGGTCCAGCCCAAGAGACCCAGTACTTC.

The genes are TRBV29-1 and TRBJ2-1; D call uncertain. The CDR3 consists of 16 residues. CDR1 and CDR2 from the germline V gene are SQVTM and ANQGSEA. CDR3 sequence: CCAEGFASPSYNEQFF. The CDR3 DNA sequence: TGCTGCGCCGAAGGGTTTGCTTCTCCCTCCTACAATGAGCAGTTCTTC.

This chain joins TRBV29-1 and TRBJ1-1; 7 nucleotides agree with TRBD1. Germline V gives CDR1 SQVTM, CDR2 ANQGSEA. V shed 6 bases, J shed 0 bases, and the junction held 7 bases outside the gene matches. The CDR3 sequence is 14 residues long. CDR3 amino acids: CSVAQGVLNTEAFF. The CDR3 coding sequence is TGCAGCGTCGCTCAGGGGGTTTTGAACACTGAAGCTTTCTTT.

The rearrangement uses TRBV5-4 and TRBJ2-7, with D tentatively TRBD2 (6 bases). CDR1 SGHNT and CDR2 YYREEE come from the germline V gene (reference sequence). The CDR3 sequence is 15 residues long. Trimming took 3 bases from V and 2 from J, leaving 15 bases between them. CDR3 residues: CASSWSGGATYEQYF. As DNA, the CDR3 is TGTGCCAGCAGCTGGTCTGGCGGGGCGACCTACGAGCAGTACTTC.

J is TRBJ2-1 and V is TRBV4-2; 7 nucleotides match TRBD1. This CDR3 has 18 amino acids. V shed 1 base, J shed 4 bases, and the junction held 13 bases outside the gene matches. Per germline, CDR1 LGHNA and CDR2 YNFKEQ. Here the CDR3 DNA reads TGTGCCAGCAGCCAAGGAGGGGGCATGGATTCTCAGTACAATGAGCAGTTCTTC. Protein: CASSQGGGMDSQYNEQFF.

This sequence joins TRBV25-1 and TRBJ2-3, with D possibly TRBD1 on 6 matching bases. The CDR3 spans 17 residues. Germline V gives CDR1 MGHDK, CDR2 SYGVNS. The V gene lost 1 base and the J gene lost 1 base, with 15 bases spanning the gap. CDR3 nucleotides: TGTGCCAGCAGTGAATTCTTTAGCCAGGGGCGCACAGATACGCAGTATTTT. It yields the protein CASSEFFSQGRTDTQYF.

V usage is TRBV6-1 and J usage is TRBJ2-1, with D maybe TRBD2 (5 bases). CDR1 is MNHNS and CDR2 is SASEGT in the germline V gene. The CDR3 totals 14 residues. V lost 7 bases to trimming and J lost 0 bases, with 10 bases between them. Here the CDR3 reads CASIGDSSYNEQFF. Here the CDR3 DNA reads TGTGCCAGCATCGGGGATAGCTCCTACAATGAGCAGTTCTTC.

This clonotype was detected a few times. It may be a read error: a sequence one base away is much more abundant. The rearrangement links TRBV7-3 to TRBJ2-7, with D perhaps TRBD1 or TRBD2 (5 bases each). CDR1 is SGHTA, CDR2 FQGTGA, per germline. V was shortened by 5 bases and J by 9 bases, with 29 bases between the two germline ends. The CDR3 consists of 17 residues. For the CDR3, the DNA is TGTGCCAGCAGCCCTATACCCAGAGACGGGGCCCCTAATGGGCAGTACTTC. It yields the protein CASSPIPRDGAPNGQYF.

The V and J genes are TRBV27 and TRBJ2-4; D might be TRBD2 (5 bases). The length of the CDR3 is 11 residues. Germline V gene lookup returns CDR1 MNHEY and CDR2 SMNVEV (reference sequence). V was pared by 5 bases and J by 13 bases, with 12 bases between. CDR3 sequence (DNA): TGTGCCAGCAGTGGAGCGGAAGAGCAGTACTTC. It codes for CASSGAEEQYF.

The chain joins TRBV4-3 to TRBJ2-3; 8 bases are shared with TRBD2. With V trimmed by 8 bases and J by 5 bases, 9 bases remained unmatched. Germline V CDR1 and CDR2: LGHNA, YSLEER. This CDR3 is built from 14 residues. Here the CDR3 DNA reads TGCGCCAGCGCCGCGGGGCTAGCGGGAGATACGCAGTATTTT. It codes for CASAAGLAGDTQYF.

The chain couples TRBV6-5 to TRBJ1-5; D may be TRBD1 (5 bases). CDR1 is MNHEY and CDR2 is SVGAGI in the germline V gene. The CDR3 contains 13 residues. Trimming took 7 bases from V and 9 from J, leaving 16 bases between them. The CDR3 nucleotides read TGTGCCAGCAAAAGGGACCCCAGCGGGCCCCAGCATTTT. It specifies CASKRDPSGPQHF.

The rearrangement uses TRBV5-1 and TRBJ2-5; the D gene is possibly TRBD1 (5 bases). V lost 1 base, J lost 2 bases, and 12 bases lay in between. Germline V gene lookup returns CDR1 SGHRS and CDR2 YFSETQ. This CDR3 is built from 15 residues. CDR3 residues: CASSLSTGPQETQYF. The CDR3 region has the DNA TGCGCCAGCAGCTTGAGCACAGGCCCACAAGAGACCCAGTACTTC.

This clonotype was found once. This chain joins TRBV27 and TRBJ1-5; no clear D gene. The CDR3 totals 15 residues. In germline, CDR1 is MNHEY, CDR2 SMNVEV (reference sequence). Between the trimmed V and J ends, which lost 5 bases and 4 bases, there was a span of 15 bases. The CDR3: CASSTTRERNQPQHF. CDR3 sequence (DNA): TGTGCCAGCAGTACTACCCGGGAGCGGAATCAGCCCCAGCATTTT.

The CDR3 protein is CAISERAGRVNTEAFF. The CDR3 DNA follows: TGTGCCATCAGTGAGAGGGCAGGACGGGTGAACACTGAAGCTTTCTTT. J is TRBJ1-1 and V is TRBV10-3; no definite D call. Germline values: CDR1 ENHRY, CDR2 SYGVKD. V was pared by 2 bases and J by 0 bases, with 13 bases between. CDR3 length: 16 residues.

The gene calls are TRBV11-2 and TRBJ2-3; 9 nucleotides match TRBD2. The CDR3 sequence is 17 residues long. With 6 bases clipped from V and 2 bases from J, the junction kept 12 bases outside the gene matches. Germline V gives CDR1 SGHAT, CDR2 FQNNGV. CDR3: CASRTSRLAGFTDTQYF. The CDR3 bases are TGTGCCAGCAGGACGTCTCGGCTAGCGGGATTCACAGATACGCAGTATTTT.

V is TRBV18 and J is TRBJ1-2; perhaps TRBD1 as D (6 bases). CDR1 KGHSH and CDR2 LQKENI come from the germline V gene. V shed 3 bases and J shed 6 bases, with 11 bases lying between them. This CDR3 spans 13 amino acids. CDR3 amino acids: CASSPRTANGYTF. The CDR3 nucleotides read TGTGCCAGCTCACCTCGGACAGCGAATGGCTACACCTTC.

This clonotype was detected only a few times. V is TRBV28 and J is TRBJ1-4; a possible D gene is TRBD1 (5 bases). The CDR3 has 13 amino acids. V lost 5 bases and J lost 7, with 11 bases in between. CDR1 and CDR2 (germline): MDHEN, SYDVKM. CDR3 in DNA: TGTGCCAGCAGTGAGGGGCTGATTGAAAAACTGTTTTTT. Translation gives CASSEGLIEKLFF.

This clonotype has just a few counts. The chain couples TRBV5-1 to TRBJ2-7, with 7 bases that match TRBD1. With V trimmed by 0 bases and J by 6 bases, 6 bases remained unmatched. The CDR3 runs 14 residues. Germline CDR1 and CDR2: SGHRS and YFSETQ. CDR3: CASSLETGNGEQYF. As DNA, the CDR3 is TGCGCCAGCAGCTTGGAGACAGGGAATGGCGAGCAGTACTTC.

To note about this clonotype: A read error may be the cause here, since a much bigger clone is one base away. The chain uses TRBV5-4 and TRBJ2-7, with D perhaps TRBD2 (6 bases). CDR1 SGHNT and CDR2 YYREEE come from the germline V gene (reference sequence). CDR3 length: 15 residues. CDR3 in amino acids: CSSSHRDSHSYEQYF. The CDR3 DNA follows: TGTTCCAGCAGCCACCGGGACTCTCACTCCTACGAGCAGTACTTC.

CDR3 in amino acids: CASSTGFDRANEQFF. CDR3 nucleotide sequence: TGTGCCAGCAGCACCGGGTTCGACAGGGCCAATGAGCAGTTCTTC. The chain employs TRBV5-7 and TRBJ2-1, with TRBD1 identical over 7 bases. TRBV5-7 has ORF status, its function being uncertain. The CDR3 sequence is 15 residues long. The ends lost 4 bases at V and 6 bases at J; junction bases unmatched: 10.